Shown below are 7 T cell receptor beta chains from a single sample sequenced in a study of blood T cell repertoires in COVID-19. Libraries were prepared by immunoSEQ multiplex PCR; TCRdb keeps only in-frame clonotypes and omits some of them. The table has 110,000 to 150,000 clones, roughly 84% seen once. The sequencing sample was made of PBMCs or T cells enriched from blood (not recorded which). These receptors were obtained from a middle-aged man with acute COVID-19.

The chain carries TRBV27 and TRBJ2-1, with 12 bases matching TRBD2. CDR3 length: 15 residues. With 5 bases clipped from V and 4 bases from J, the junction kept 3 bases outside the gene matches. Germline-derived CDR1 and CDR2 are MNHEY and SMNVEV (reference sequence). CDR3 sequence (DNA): TGTGCCAGCAGTGCACTAGCGGGAGGATACAATGAGCAGTTCTTC. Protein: CASSALAGGYNEQFF.

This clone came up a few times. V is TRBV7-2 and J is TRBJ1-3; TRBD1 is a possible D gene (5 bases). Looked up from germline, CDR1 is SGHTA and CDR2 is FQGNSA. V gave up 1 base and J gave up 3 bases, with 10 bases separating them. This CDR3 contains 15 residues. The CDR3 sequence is CASSLVQAHGNTIYF. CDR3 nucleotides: TGTGCCAGCAGCTTAGTACAGGCGCATGGAAACACCATATATTTT.

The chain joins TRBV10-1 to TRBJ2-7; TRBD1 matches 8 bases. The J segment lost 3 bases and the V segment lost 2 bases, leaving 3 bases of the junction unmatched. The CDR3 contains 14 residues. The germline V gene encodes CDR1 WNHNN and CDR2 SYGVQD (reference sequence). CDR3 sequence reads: CASSERTGNYEQYF. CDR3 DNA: TGCGCCAGCAGTGAGAGGACAGGGAACTACGAGCAGTACTTC.

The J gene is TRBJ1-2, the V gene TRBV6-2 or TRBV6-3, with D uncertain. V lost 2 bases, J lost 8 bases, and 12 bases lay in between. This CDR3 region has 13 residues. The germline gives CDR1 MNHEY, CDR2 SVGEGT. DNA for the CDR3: TGTGCCAGCAGTTACCTCGGGGTAGGCGGCTACACCTTC. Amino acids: CASSYLGVGGYTF.

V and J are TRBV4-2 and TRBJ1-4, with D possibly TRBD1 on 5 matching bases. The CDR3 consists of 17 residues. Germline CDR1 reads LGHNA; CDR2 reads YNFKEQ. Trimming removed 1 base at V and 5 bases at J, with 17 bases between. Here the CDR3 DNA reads TGTGCCAGCAGCCAAGGCGCTCGGGGCGCGGGGAATGAAAAACTGTTTTTT. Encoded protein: CASSQGARGAGNEKLFF.

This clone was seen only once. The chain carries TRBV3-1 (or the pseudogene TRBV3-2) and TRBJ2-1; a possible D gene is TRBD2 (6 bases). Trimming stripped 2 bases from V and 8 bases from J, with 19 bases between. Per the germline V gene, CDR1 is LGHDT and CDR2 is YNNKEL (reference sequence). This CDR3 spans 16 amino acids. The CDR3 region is CASSQSLGTPTHEQFF. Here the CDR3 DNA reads TGTGCCAGCAGCCAAAGTTTAGGGACTCCAACTCATGAGCAGTTCTTC.

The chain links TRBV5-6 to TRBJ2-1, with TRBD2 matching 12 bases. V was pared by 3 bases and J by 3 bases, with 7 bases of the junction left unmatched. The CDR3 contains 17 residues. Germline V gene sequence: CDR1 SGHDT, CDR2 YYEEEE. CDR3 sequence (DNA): TGTGCCAGCAGCTACCTACTAGCGGGGGGCAGCTACAATGAGCAGTTCTTC. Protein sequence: CASSYLLAGGSYNEQFF.